This TCR beta chain is from a study of tumour-infiltrating T cells in Burkitt lymphoma. V lost 0 bases and J 5 bases, leaving 14 bases between the germline ends. This CDR3 has 15 amino acids. Germline values: CDR1 ENHRY, CDR2 SYGVKD. The table came from immunoSEQ multiplex PCR; TCRdb's copy has only in-frame clones and leaves some out. The sample has about 10,000 clones, around 62% seen once. This TCR derives from a human donor with diffuse large B-cell lymphoma. V and J are TRBV10-3 and TRBJ2-7, with D tentatively TRBD1 or TRBD2 (5 bases each). The specimen sequenced was tumor tissue. CDR3 DNA: TGTGCCATCAGTGAGTCGGGGTCGGGACGGCACGAGCAGTACTTC. Translated, it gives CAISESGSGRHEQYF.